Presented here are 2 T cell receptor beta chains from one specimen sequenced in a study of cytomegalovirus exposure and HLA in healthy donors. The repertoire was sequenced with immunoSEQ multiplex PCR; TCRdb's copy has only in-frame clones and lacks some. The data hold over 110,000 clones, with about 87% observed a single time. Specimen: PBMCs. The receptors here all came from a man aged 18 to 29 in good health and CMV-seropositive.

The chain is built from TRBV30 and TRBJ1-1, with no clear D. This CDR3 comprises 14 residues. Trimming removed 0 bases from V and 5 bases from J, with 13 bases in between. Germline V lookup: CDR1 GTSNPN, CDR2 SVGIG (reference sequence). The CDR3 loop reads CAWSVAGGSTEAFF. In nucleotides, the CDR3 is TGTGCCTGGAGTGTCGCCGGAGGAAGTACTGAAGCTTTCTTT.

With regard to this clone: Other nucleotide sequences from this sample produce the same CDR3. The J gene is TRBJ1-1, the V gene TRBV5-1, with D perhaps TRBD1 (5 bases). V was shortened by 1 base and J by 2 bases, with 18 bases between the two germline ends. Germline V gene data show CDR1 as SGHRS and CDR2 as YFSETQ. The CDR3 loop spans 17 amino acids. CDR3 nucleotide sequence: TGCGCCAGCAGCTTGTCGGTCAGGGTTGCCCCTAACACTGAAGCTTTCTTT. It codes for CASSLSVRVAPNTEAFF.